Each of the 3 T cell receptor beta chains below was sequenced from the same sample in a study of immune evolution from preneoplasia to lung adenocarcinoma. Libraries were prepared by immunoSEQ multiplex PCR; TCRdb keeps only in-frame clonotypes and omits some of them. The profile shows thousands of clones, around 85% of them singletons. The sequencing input was FFPE invasive lung adenocarcinoma tissue. The receptors were gathered from a person in their sixties or seventies with lung adenocarcinoma.

This chain's CDR3 is CASSEVAGEYNEQFF. For the CDR3, the DNA is TGTGCCAGCAGTGAAGTAGCGGGGGAGTACAATGAGCAGTTCTTC. The chain has TRBV6-4 and TRBJ2-1; TRBD2 matches 9 bases. The V gene end was trimmed by 3 bases and the J gene end by 4 bases; junction bases not matched to a gene: 4. This CDR3 spans 15 amino acids. The germline V gene has CDR1 MRHNA and CDR2 SNTAGT.

There are a few counts of this clone. V usage is TRBV6-1 and J usage is TRBJ2-3; possibly TRBD2 for D (5 bases). The CDR3 extends over 17 amino acids. Trimming took 2 bases from V and 6 from J, leaving 21 bases between them. Germline V gives CDR1 MNHNS, CDR2 SASEGT. CDR3 nucleotide sequence: TGTGCCAGCAGTGAAAAAAGGAGGAATATTCTTTGGGATACGCAGTATTTT. Translating gives CASSEKRRNILWDTQYF.

This chain connects TRBV10-3 to TRBJ2-3; the D gene is possibly TRBD2 (6 bases). CDR1 ENHRY and CDR2 SYGVKD come from the germline V gene. V was shortened by 10 bases and J by 2 bases, with 28 bases between the two germline ends. This CDR3 is built from 18 residues. CDR3 DNA sequence: TGTGCCACCGGAAGGCGGGGATCGTCGGACCCAAACACAGATACGCAGTATTTT. Protein product: CATGRRGSSDPNTDTQYF.